This T cell receptor beta chain was sequenced in a study of cytomegalovirus exposure and HLA in healthy donors. About the study: Both the 120 or so validation repertoires and the roughly 700 first-cohort repertoires used the same platform, as reported by a later analysis. Study outcomes and limitations: Most TCR sequences proved rare, with some public TCRs found in many donors. As was reported, the classifier diagnosed cytomegalovirus status with high specificity and sensitivity.

As to this clone: Its specificity is unknown.

The table came from immunoSEQ multiplex PCR; TCRdb's copy has only in-frame clones and leaves some out. The sample has about 98,000 clones, approximately 88% seen once. Unmatched junction bases numbered 7, after V lost 2 bases and J lost 4 bases. The CDR3 contains 16 residues. Germline values: CDR1 MGHRA, CDR2 YSYEKL. The chain employs TRBV4-1 and TRBJ2-2; 7 bases match TRBD1. Sequencing was carried out using PBMCs. The origin of this receptor is a woman aged 25 to 39 in good health and CMV-seronegative. The DNA for the CDR3 is TGCGCCAGCAGCCAACGACAGGGTAATCCCACCGGGGAGCTGTTTTTT. Amino acids: CASSQRQGNPTGELFF.